Following are 8 T cell receptor beta chains from one sample sequenced in a study of Graves' ophthalmopathy and Graves' hyperthyroidism. RNA transcripts served as template for amplifying TCR beta CDR3 sequences. In the first round, RT-PCR was carried out with HTBI primers, and a multiplex PCR formed the second round. Each CDR3 protein is one row after TCRdb ran MiXCR on the multiplex PCR reads. The sample consists of approximately 1.2 million distinct CDR3 sequences, about 40% of them appearing once. The sequenced sample consisted of peripheral blood or thyroid tissue (not recorded which). These receptors all stem from an adult man with Graves' hyperthyroidism.

This clonotype showed up many times. The chain links TRBV19 to TRBJ1-5, with TRBD1 matching over 7 bases. Germline CDR1 is LNHDA and CDR2 is SQIVND (reference sequence). Trimming cost V 3 bases and J 5 bases; bases outside gene matches: 7. The CDR3 loop spans 15 amino acids. DNA of the CDR3: TGTGCCAGTAGTATTGAGACAGGGTGGTATCAGCCCCAGCATTTT. This gives the protein CASSIETGWYQPQHF.

This clonotype was counted a few times. The V and J genes are TRBV20-1 and TRBJ2-7; D uncertain. The germline V gene has CDR1 DFQATT and CDR2 SNEGSKA (reference sequence). Trimming took 5 bases from V and 5 from J, leaving 7 bases between them. The CDR3 contains 10 residues. The CDR3 sequence is CSASHHEQYF. CDR3 nucleotide sequence: TGCAGTGCTTCCCACCACGAGCAGTACTTC.

Regarding this clonotype: Given the absence of the conserved phenylalanine or tryptophan at the CDR3 end, a read error is likely. No DNA is shown, since the ends of the CDR3 on it are uncertain; the CDR3 is the one TCRdb lists. J is TRBJ2-7 and V is TRBV7-2; the table's D gene call, TRBD2, was not cross checked with the DNA. Per the germline V gene, CDR1 is SGHTA and CDR2 is FQGNSA. The CDR3 has 11 residues if both end residues are counted. The CDR3 is CASSLRTGGTS.

On this clonotype: At one end the junction does not follow the germline gene, possibly because of a read error. The chain is built from TRBV10-3 and TRBJ2-7; no reliable D call. The CDR3 runs 15 residues. Germline V gene lookup returns CDR1 ENHRY and CDR2 SYGVKD. The CDR3 loop reads CASSEALGATYEQYF. In DNA form, the CDR3 reads TGTGCCAGCAGTGAAGCGTTGGGCGCAACCTACGAGCAGTACTTC.

This clonotype was detected ten times or more. The chain is built from TRBV7-2 and TRBJ2-5; either TRBD1 or TRBD2 may fit D (5 bases each). CDR1 and CDR2 from the germline V gene are SGHTA and FQGNSA. The CDR3 contains 14 residues. Between the trimmed V and J ends, which lost 4 bases and 5 bases, there was a span of 14 bases. The CDR3 DNA sequence: TGTGCCAGCAGCTCATCCGAGGGGCGGGAGACCCAGTACTTC. This translates into CASSSSEGRETQYF.

This chain connects TRBV15 to TRBJ1-1; D is unresolved. CDR1 is LNHNV, CDR2 YYDKDF, per germline (reference sequence). The CDR3 spans 12 residues. The ends were cut back, 3 bases at V and 4 bases at J, with 6 bases in the middle. CDR3 sequence (DNA): TGTGCCACCAGCAGCTCCGTCACTGAAGCTTTCTTT. Its protein product is CATSSSVTEAFF.

A word on this clonotype: One base away lies a much larger clone, so this may be a sequencing read error. The chain links TRBV20-1 to TRBJ1-4; no firm D call. Germline loops: CDR1 DFQATT, CDR2 SNEGSKA (reference sequence). V dropped 3 bases and J dropped 0 bases, with 14 bases sitting between them. The CDR3 consists of 16 residues. CDR3 in amino acids: CSASTPGGATNEKLFF. The CDR3 coding sequence is TGCAGTGCTAGTACCCCTGGCGGAGCAACTAATGAAAAACTGTTTTTT.

The chain carries TRBV2 and TRBJ2-5; 8 nucleotides align to TRBD2. The V gene end was trimmed by 6 bases and the J gene end by 0 bases; junction bases not matched to a gene: 6. In germline, CDR1 is SNHLY, CDR2 FYNNEI. This CDR3 contains 15 residues. CDR3 sequence (DNA): TGTGCCAGCAGAGGGAGAGCGGGGGACCAAGAGACCCAGTACTTC. It encodes CASRGRAGDQETQYF.